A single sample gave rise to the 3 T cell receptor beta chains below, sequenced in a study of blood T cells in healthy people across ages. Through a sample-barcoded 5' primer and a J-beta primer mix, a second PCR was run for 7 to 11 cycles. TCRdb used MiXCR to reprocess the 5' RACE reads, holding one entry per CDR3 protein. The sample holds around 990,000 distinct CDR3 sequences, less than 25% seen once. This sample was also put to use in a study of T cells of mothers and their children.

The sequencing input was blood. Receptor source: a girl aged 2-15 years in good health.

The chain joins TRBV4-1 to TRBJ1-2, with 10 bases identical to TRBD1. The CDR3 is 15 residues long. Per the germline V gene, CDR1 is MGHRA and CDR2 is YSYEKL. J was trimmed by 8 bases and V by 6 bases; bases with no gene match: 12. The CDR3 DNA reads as TGCGCCAGCAGTCTAACGTCCGGGACAGGGGAAGGCTACACCTTC. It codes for CASSLTSGTGEGYTF.

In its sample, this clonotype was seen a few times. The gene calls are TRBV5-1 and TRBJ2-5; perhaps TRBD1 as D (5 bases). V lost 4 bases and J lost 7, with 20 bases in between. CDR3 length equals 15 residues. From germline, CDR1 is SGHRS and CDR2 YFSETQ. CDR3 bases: TGCGCCAGCAGCCTTCCATTAGGGGTCAGGGTGACCCAGTACTTC. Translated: CASSLPLGVRVTQYF.

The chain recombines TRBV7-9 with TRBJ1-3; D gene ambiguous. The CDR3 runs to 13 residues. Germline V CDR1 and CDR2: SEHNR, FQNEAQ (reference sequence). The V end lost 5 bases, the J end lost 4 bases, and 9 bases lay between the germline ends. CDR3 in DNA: TGTGCCAGCAGCCTTTACGGGGGAAACACCATATATTTT. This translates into CASSLYGGNTIYF.